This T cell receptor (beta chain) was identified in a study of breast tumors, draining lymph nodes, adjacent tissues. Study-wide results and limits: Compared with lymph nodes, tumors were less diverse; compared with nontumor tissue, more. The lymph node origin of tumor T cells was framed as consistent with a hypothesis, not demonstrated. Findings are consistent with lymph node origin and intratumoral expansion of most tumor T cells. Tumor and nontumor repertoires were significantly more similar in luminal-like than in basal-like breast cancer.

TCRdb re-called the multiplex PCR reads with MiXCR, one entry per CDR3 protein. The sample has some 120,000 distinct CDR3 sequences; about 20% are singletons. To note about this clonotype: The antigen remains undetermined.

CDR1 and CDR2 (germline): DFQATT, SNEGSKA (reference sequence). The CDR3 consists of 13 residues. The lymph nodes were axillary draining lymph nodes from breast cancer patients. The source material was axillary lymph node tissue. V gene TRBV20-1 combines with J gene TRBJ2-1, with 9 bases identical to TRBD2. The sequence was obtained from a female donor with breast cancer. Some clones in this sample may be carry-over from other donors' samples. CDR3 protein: CGGEVAGAIEQFF. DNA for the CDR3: TGCGGTGGCGAAGTAGCGGGAGCGATTGAGCAGTTCTTC.